The 10 T cell receptor beta chains below were found in one sample sequenced in a study of T cells in Graves' hyperthyroidism and ophthalmopathy. What was amplified from RNA transcripts were TCR beta CDR3 regions. HTBI primers were the set used in a first-round RT-PCR of the TCR CDR3. Each CDR3 protein gets one entry after TCRdb re-called the multiplex PCR reads with MiXCR. The sample has 540,000 or so distinct CDR3 sequences, around 14% seen once; the top ten hold about 7%. The sequencing sample was made of blood. The receptors were gathered from a woman between 25 and 40 years old with Graves' hyperthyroidism.

Ten or more counts support this clonotype. The chain employs TRBV30 and TRBJ1-1, with a weak D call TRBD1 (6 bases). The V gene lost 2 bases and the J gene lost 11 bases, with 12 bases spanning the gap. This CDR3 is built from 11 residues. Germline lookup yields CDR1 GTSNPN and CDR2 SVGIG (reference sequence). CDR3 sequence: CAWSRDTAAFF. DNA for the CDR3: TGTGCCTGGAGTCGGGACACCGCGGCTTTCTTT. Full variable domain (outside the CDR3, taken from reference TRBV30 and TRBJ1-1): SQTIHQWPATLVQPVGSPLSLECTVEGTSNPNLYWYRQAAGRGLQLLFYSVGIGQISSEVPQNLSASRPQDRQFILSSKKLLLSDSGFYLCAWSRDTAAFFGQGTRLTVV.

This clonotype was seen repeatedly, ten times or more. The rearrangement uses TRBV27 and TRBJ2-1, with 9 bases that match TRBD1. Unmatched junction bases numbered 11, after V lost 7 bases and J lost 7 bases. CDR1 is MNHEY, CDR2 SMNVEV, per germline (reference sequence). The CDR3 totals 15 residues. In DNA, the CDR3 is TGTGCCAGCATCCTAGGGACAGGGCGCCCGAATGAGCAGTTCTTC. Translated, it gives CASILGTGRPNEQFF.

This clonotype has at least ten counts. The rearrangement uses TRBV7-8 and TRBJ2-3; D call uncertain. Germline CDR1 reads SGHVS; CDR2 reads FQNEAQ. The CDR3 loop spans 14 amino acids. Trimming removed 3 bases at V and 2 bases at J, with 9 bases between. The CDR3: CASSFSYPTDTQYF. In DNA form, the CDR3 reads TGTGCCAGCAGCTTCAGCTATCCCACAGATACGCAGTATTTT. The complete variable domain, with remaining parts taken from reference TRBV7-8 and TRBJ2-3, reads GAGVSQSPRYKVAKRGQDVALRCDPISGHVSLFWYQQALGQGPEFLTYFQNEAQLDKSGLPSDRFFAERPEGSVSTLKIQRTQQEDSAVYLCASSFSYPTDTQYFGPGTRLTVL.

Ten or more counts support this clonotype. The rearrangement joins TRBV29-1 to TRBJ1-2; the D is unclear. The CDR3 runs 12 residues. Germline V gives CDR1 SQVTM, CDR2 ANQGSEA. Trimming pared 5 bases from V and 4 bases from J, leaving 11 bases between. This CDR3 reads CSVRPGSYGYTF. CDR3 bases: TGCAGCGTTCGACCTGGGAGCTATGGCTACACCTTC.

This clonotype was counted ten times or more. This chain connects TRBV20-1 to TRBJ1-1, with D tentatively TRBD1 (5 bases). V was shortened by 3 bases and J by 4 bases, with 15 bases between the two germline ends. CDR3 length: 14 amino acids. CDR1 and CDR2 (germline): DFQATT, SNEGSKA (reference sequence). In DNA form, the CDR3 reads TGCAGTGCTAGGGTTGAGGGGTGGAGCACTGAAGCTTTCTTT. Translated, it gives CSARVEGWSTEAFF.

This clonotype appeared many times. This chain links TRBV3-1 with TRBJ1-2, with TRBD1 matching over 10 bases. This CDR3 has 15 residues. Germline V lookup: CDR1 LGHDT, CDR2 YNNKEL (reference sequence). Losses at the gene ends were 6 bases for V and 4 bases for J; bases not matched to a gene: 8. The CDR3 region has the DNA TGTGCCAGCAGACCGCGACAGGGGGCGGGCTATGGCTACACCTTC. Translation gives CASRPRQGAGYGYTF. The full variable domain, in which reference TRBV3-1 and TRBJ1-2 provide the parts outside the CDR3, is DTAVSQTPKYLVTQMGNDKSIKCEQNLGHDTMYWYKQDSKKFLKIMFSYNNKELIINETVPNRFSPKSPDKAHLNLHINSLELGDSAVYFCASRPRQGAGYGYTFGSGTRLTVV.

This clonotype was recorded at least ten times. This rearrangement joins TRBV2 to TRBJ2-1; possible D gene TRBD2, 6 bases. CDR3 length equals 14 residues. Trimming pared 6 bases from V and 8 bases from J, leaving 17 bases between. Germline V gene lookup returns CDR1 SNHLY and CDR2 FYNNEI. CDR3 residues: CASRRDPAAHEQFF. In DNA form, the CDR3 reads TGTGCCAGCAGGCGGGATCCCGCGGCCCATGAGCAGTTCTTC.

This clonotype appeared many times. This rearrangement joins TRBV6-1 to TRBJ1-5; 9 positions agree with TRBD1. CDR1 and CDR2 (germline): MNHNS, SASEGT. V shed 6 bases, J shed 6 bases, and the junction held 9 bases outside the gene matches. The CDR3 totals 15 residues. CDR3 protein: CASRPGGTGSQPQHF. The CDR3 DNA is TGTGCCAGCAGGCCCGGCGGGACAGGGAGTCAGCCCCAGCATTTT.

This clonotype was counted a few times. The chain employs TRBV7-2 and TRBJ2-7; D remains ambiguous. This CDR3 region has 14 residues. Germline V CDR1 and CDR2: SGHTA, FQGNSA. Trimming removed 0 bases from V and 4 bases from J, with 10 bases in between. The CDR3 sequence is CASSLALLGYEQYF. As DNA, the CDR3 is TGTGCCAGCAGCTTAGCCCTCCTGGGGTACGAGCAGTACTTC.

This clonotype has ten or more counts. The chain carries TRBV20-1 and TRBJ2-1; D is perhaps TRBD2 (6 bases). CDR3 size: 13 residues. Germline CDR1 and CDR2: DFQATT and SNEGSKA (reference sequence). V was trimmed by 1 base and J by 7 bases, leaving 11 bases between them. CDR3 region: CSARVPGLNEQFF. As DNA, the CDR3 is TGCAGTGCTAGAGTCCCGGGACTTAATGAGCAGTTCTTC.